The rows below give T cell receptor beta chains drawn from one sample of a study of vaccination and CD4 T cells after COVID-19. Via MiXCR, TCRdb re-called the PCR reads, giving one row per CDR3 protein. The sample lists about 14,000 distinct CDR3 sequences, 28% seen once, with around a sixth in the top ten. Their antigen targets remain unknown. Sequences were obtained from cultured CD4+ T cells from blood. All receptors come from a human donor with COVID-19. The CDR3 runs from the conserved cysteine through the conserved F or W. The D gene is left open where the match is weak. Clone size is stated in some rows and not others, as once, few, many or a class when expanded.

TRBJ1-1	-	TRBV21-1	-	CASSKASKVTEAFF	TGTGCCAGCAGCAAAGCTTCTAAGGTCACTGAAGCTTTCTTT
TRBJ2-2	-	TRBV5-1	TRBD2	CASSLAGSNTGELFF	TGCGCCAGCAGCTTAGCGGGGTCCAACACCGGGGAGCTGTTTTTT
TRBJ1-2	few	TRBV6-1	TRBD1	CASSTPTGGIYGYTF	TGTGCCAGCAGTACACCTACAGGGGGGATCTATGGCTACACCTTC
TRBJ2-7	few	TRBV19	TRBD2	CASRSASGGRGSYEQYF	TGTGCCAGTAGGTCGGCTAGCGGGGGTCGAGGCTCCTACGAGCAGTACTTC
TRBJ1-2	medium-sized	TRBV6-1	TRBD1	CASREEGQGIRGYTF	TGTGCCAGCAGGGAGGAGGGACAGGGAATTCGTGGCTACACCTTC
TRBJ2-2	few	TRBV18	-	CASSPLRYTGELFF	TGTGCCAGCTCACCACTCAGATACACCGGGGAGCTGTTTTTT
TRBJ2-3	-	TRBV7-6	-	CASSQGASPDTQYF	TGTGCCAGCAGCCAAGGGGCTTCTCCCGATACGCAGTATTTT
TRBJ2-2	-	TRBV6-2/TRBV6-3	-	CASSWYPRRTWDGELFF	TGTGCCAGCAGTTGGTACCCCAGGAGGACCTGGGACGGGGAGCTGTTTTTT
TRBJ1-1	-	TRBV19	-	CASSMRRGGTEAFF	TGTGCCAGTAGTATGAGGAGGGGTGGTACTGAAGCTTTCTTT
TRBJ1-4	few	TRBV7-9	-	CASSLYVADTEKLFF	TGTGCCAGCAGCTTATATGTGGCGGATACAGAAAAACTGTTTTTT
TRBJ1-2	few	TRBV5-4	TRBD1	CASSADPRGQGRNGYTF	TGTGCCAGCAGCGCGGACCCCCGAGGACAGGGTCGGAATGGCTACACCTTC
TRBJ1-4	-	TRBV7-9	-	CASSFKGRPNEKLFF	TGTGCCAGCAGCTTCAAGGGGAGGCCTAATGAAAAACTGTTTTTT
TRBJ2-7	-	TRBV6-2/TRBV6-3	TRBD1	CASSYLLTGQSYEQYF	TGTGCCAGCAGTTACCTATTGACAGGGCAGTCCTACGAGCAGTACTTC
TRBJ2-7	few	TRBV10-2	TRBD1	CASSESTGVGSYEQYF	TGCGCCAGCAGTGAGTCGACAGGGGTGGGCTCCTACGAGCAGTACTTC
TRBJ2-3	-	TRBV20-1	-	CSARANPGFGTDTQYF	TGCAGTGCTAGAGCAAATCCAGGGTTCGGCACAGATACGCAGTATTTT
TRBJ2-4	-	TRBV28	-	CASSPPDSGKNIQYF	TGTGCCAGCAGTCCCCCCGATTCAGGCAAAAACATTCAGTACTTC